A single sample gave rise to the 20 T cell receptor beta chains below, sequenced in a study of tumor-infiltrating lymphocytes in primary liver carcinoma. Starting from 500 ng of total RNA, TCR beta cDNA was produced with a primer in the constant region. Nested multiplex PCR, run for three rounds with slightly modified ARM-PCR, yielded TCR beta libraries. Amplification in the first two PCR rounds was performed using TRBV1-TRBV30 forward primers and a C-beta reverse primer for 10 cycles each. Via MiXCR, TCRdb re-called the multiplex PCR reads, giving one row per CDR3 protein. This table holds around 190,000 distinct CDR3 sequences, approximately 80% found once. Taking about 18-31 mg of unsorted bulk tissue, the authors co-extracted RNA and DNA. The sequenced sample was tumor tissue from primary liver carcinoma. These receptors originate from a man in his forties or fifties with primary liver carcinoma and hepatitis B virus infection.

Points on this clonotype: The junction does not match germline at one end; this may be a read error. J is TRBJ2-3 and V is TRBV5-6; TRBD2 might be the D (5 bases). Germline V lookup: CDR1 SGHDT, CDR2 YYEEEE. The CDR3 length is 14 residues. CDR3 nucleotide sequence: TGTGCCAGCAGCCCCGAGACTATAGAGGATACGCACTATTTT. Encoded protein: CASSPETIEDTHYF.

Comment on this clonotype: Without the conserved terminal phenylalanine or tryptophan, this CDR3 likely stems from a read error. Because the CDR3's place on the DNA is in doubt, the DNA is left out and the CDR3 is given as listed by TCRdb. The J gene is TRBJ2-2, the V gene TRBV5-5. The germline V gene encodes CDR1 SGHKS and CDR2 YYEKEE (reference sequence). Including both end residues, the CDR3 is 14 amino acids long. CDR3 in amino acids: CASSLDPATGELIL.

On this clonotype itself: A junction end diverges from the germline sequence, so it may reflect a read error. This chain uses TRBV6-2 or TRBV6-3 with TRBJ2-7; D gene ambiguous. The germline V gene encodes CDR1 MNHEY and CDR2 SVGEGT. This CDR3 region has 13 residues. The CDR3 DNA reads TGTGCCCGCGGTTACGAGGTACCCTACGAGCAATACTTC. Encoded protein: CARGYEVPYEQYF.

Worth noting for this clonotype: One junction end disagrees with the germline gene, perhaps due to a read error. V is TRBV6-6 and J is TRBJ1-1; 7 bases align to TRBD1. The length of the CDR3 is 13 residues. Looked up from germline, CDR1 is MNHNY and CDR2 is SVGAGI (reference sequence). This CDR3 reads CSSSRGGTTEAFF. The CDR3 DNA reads as TGTTCCAGCAGCAGGGGGGGGACTACTGAAGCTTTCTTT.

In this sample, this clonotype turned up a few times. Given a much more abundant clone one base away, this may be a read error. V gene TRBV6-1 combines with J gene TRBJ1-1; 7 bases line up with TRBD1. Germline V lookup: CDR1 MNHNS, CDR2 SASEGT. The CDR3 sequence is 14 residues long. Here the CDR3 DNA reads TGTGTCAGCAGGACGGGACAGACGAACACTGAAGCTTTCTTT. Translating it yields CVSRTGQTNTEAFF.

Comment on this clonotype: Mismatch with germline at one junction end may stem from a read error. The chain links TRBV6-6 to TRBJ2-2, with 7 bases identical to TRBD1. Germline CDR1 MNHNY, CDR2 SVGAGI (reference sequence). The CDR3 has 15 amino acids. This CDR3 is CTSSYPGTEHGELFF. In DNA, the CDR3 is TGTACCAGCAGTTACCCCGGGACAGAGCACGGGGAGCTGTTTTTT.

This clonotype was detected only once. Germline and junction disagree at one end, which may indicate a read error. The V call is TRBV4-2, the J call TRBJ2-2, with D perhaps matching TRBD1 (5 bases). The V gene's germline CDR1 is LGHNA and CDR2 YNFKEQ. This CDR3 is 14 amino acids long. CDR3 protein: CASSPERSTRELLF. The CDR3 DNA sequence: TGTGCCAGCAGCCCGGAACGTTCCACCAGGGAACTGTTGTTT.

On this clonotype: The junction departs from the called germline gene at one end, perhaps through a read error. The rearrangement links TRBV29-1 to TRBJ2-5, with TRBD1 as a possible D gene (5 bases). The CDR3 covers 13 residues. Germline CDR1 is SQVTM and CDR2 is ANQGSEA. The CDR3 sequence: CTVEGQGHQTQYF. The DNA of the CDR3 is TGCACCGTTGAAGGTCAGGGCCATCAGACCCAGTACTTC.

Of note for this clonotype: This is likely a read error, given that the CDR3 carries no conserved phenylalanine or tryptophan at its end. The V and J genes are TRBV4-2 and TRBJ2-7; tentative D call: TRBD2 (6 bases). The CDR3 sequence is 14 residues long. Germline V lookup: CDR1 LGHNA, CDR2 YNFKEQ. CDR3 protein: CASSQDGRRLEQYY. DNA for the CDR3: TGTGCCAGCAGTCAAGACGGGAGACGCCTCGAGCAGTACTAC.

This clonotype has a count of ten or more. The V call is TRBV28, the J call TRBJ2-4, with D unresolved. V lost 5 bases and J lost 9, with 17 bases in between. This CDR3 spans 14 amino acids. The germline gives CDR1 MDHEN, CDR2 SYDVKM. The CDR3 DNA reads TGTGCCAGCAGTCCCCGTGAGGTCGTCGGCATTCAGTACTTC. This encodes CASSPREVVGIQYF. Combining the CDR3 with reference TRBV28 and TRBJ2-4 gives the whole variable domain DVKVTQSSRYLVKRTGEKVFLECVQDMDHENMFWYRQDPGLGLRLIYFSYDVKMKEKGDIPEGYSVSREKKERFSLILESASTNQTSMYLCASSPREVVGIQYFGAGTRLSVL.

On this clonotype itself: One junction end does not reproduce the germline sequence, and a read error may be involved. The J gene is TRBJ1-1, the V gene TRBV6-6; TRBD1 is a possible D gene (5 bases). CDR1 and CDR2 (germline): MNHNY, SVGAGI (reference sequence). This CDR3 has 13 amino acids. The CDR3 DNA sequence: TGTGTCAGCAGCACAGGCGGGACTACTAAAGCTTTCTTT. Its protein is CVSSTGGTTKAFF.

This chain uses TRBV29-1 with TRBJ2-3; TRBD1 matches at 9 bases. There are 14 residues in the CDR3. Germline values: CDR1 SQVTM, CDR2 ANQGSEA. The CDR3 reads CISRTGAFTDTQYF. The DNA for the CDR3 is TGCATCTCTAGGACAGGGGCTTTCACAGATACGCAGTATTTT.

In the case of this clonotype: A junction end diverges from the germline sequence, so it may reflect a read error. The chain links TRBV5-6 to TRBJ2-7; D is uncertain. Germline loops: CDR1 SGHDT, CDR2 YYEEEE. CDR3 length: 14 residues. CDR3: CANSIRSRAYEQYF. The CDR3 region has the DNA TGTGCCAACAGCATCCGATCGAGAGCCTACGAGCAGTACTTC.

In its sample, this clonotype was seen once. One junction end does not reproduce the germline sequence, and a read error may be involved. The chain recombines TRBV4-3 with TRBJ1-6; possible D gene TRBD1, 6 bases. The CDR3 contains 16 residues. Germline V gene sequence: CDR1 LGHNA, CDR2 YSLEER. The CDR3 loop reads CASSSCDRRRNLPLHF. CDR3 coding DNA: TGCGCCAGCAGCTCCTGTGACAGGAGAAGGAATTTACCCCTACACTTT.

Worth noting for this clonotype: The junction does not match germline at one end; this may be a read error. V and J are TRBV6-6 and TRBJ1-2; D unresolved. Germline assignment: CDR1 MNHNY and CDR2 SVGAGI (reference sequence). The CDR3 sequence is 14 residues long. CDR3 DNA: TGTACCAGCACCACGGATCCCAGGAACTATGGCTACACCTTC. Amino acids: CTSTTDPRNYGYTF.

To note about this clonotype: The junction shows a germline mismatch at one end, possibly a read error. The gene calls are TRBV29-1 and TRBJ1-3; no clear D. The CDR3 runs to 12 residues. Germline loops: CDR1 SQVTM, CDR2 ANQGSEA. In DNA form, the CDR3 reads TGCAGCGCTGAATGGGGTGGAAACACCATATATTTT. It yields the protein CSAEWGGNTIYF. The full variable domain, its missing parts supplied by reference TRBV29-1 and TRBJ1-3, is SAVISQKPSRDICQRGTSLTIQCQVDSQVTMMFWYRQQPGQSLTLIATANQGSEATYESGFVIDKFPISRPNLTFSTLTVSNMSPEDSSIYLCSAEWGGNTIYFGEGSWLTVV.

V gene TRBV29-1 combines with J gene TRBJ2-7; no reliable D call. This CDR3 is 16 amino acids long. The V end lost 7 bases, the J end lost 3 bases, and 25 bases lay between the germline ends. CDR1 and CDR2 (germline): SQVTM, ANQGSEA. The CDR3 DNA is TGCAGCGCCATGATTTCTGAGACCGGCACTCTCTACGAGCAGTACTTC. The encoded protein is CSAMISETGTLYEQYF.

Remarks on this clonotype: At one end the junction does not follow the germline gene, possibly because of a read error. This chain links TRBV7-8 with TRBJ1-1; no definite D call. Germline lookup yields CDR1 SGHVS and CDR2 FQNEAQ. The CDR3 sequence is 13 residues long. CDR3 DNA sequence: TGTGTCAGCAGCTTAGGAGGCATAGTTGAAGCTTTCTTT. This translates into CVSSLGGIVEAFF.

Turning to this clonotype: The conserved phenylalanine or tryptophan is not found at the CDR3 terminus, so this likely reflects a read error. This chain connects TRBV6-1 to TRBJ2-3, with 8 bases lining up with TRBD1. CDR3 length: 15 amino acids. CDR1 is MNHNS, CDR2 SASEGT, per germline. The CDR3 DNA sequence: TGTGCCAGCAGTGAAGACGACAGGGGATGGGATACACAGTATTTG. It is translated as CASSEDDRGWDTQYL.

This sequence joins TRBV4-2 and TRBJ2-3; perhaps TRBD2 as D (6 bases). The CDR3 covers 13 residues. Germline CDR1 reads LGHNA; CDR2 reads YNFKEQ. V was cut by 8 bases and J by 11 bases, with 20 bases left in between. DNA of the CDR3: TGTGCCAGCGGTCGGGAGTCCACATATATGCAGTATTTT. Protein sequence: CASGRESTYMQYF.